The 28 T cell receptor beta chains presented below share a single source sample, sequenced in a study of blood T cells in healthy people across ages. Together with a sample-barcoded 5' primer, a J-beta primer mix was included in a second PCR lasting about 6 to 11 cycles. TCRdb processed the 5' RACE reads anew with MiXCR; each CDR3 protein has one entry. The sample gives about 640,000 distinct CDR3 sequences, roughly three fifths of which show up once; about two fifths is in the top ten. Source material: blood. All receptors derive from a man in his 60s in good health.

The chain employs TRBV29-1 and TRBJ2-6; D remains unclear. The CDR3 covers 13 residues. Trimming cost V 4 bases and J 1 base, with 5 bases left between them. Per the germline V gene, CDR1 is SQVTM and CDR2 is ANQGSEA. The CDR3 sequence: CSVGASGANVLTF. The CDR3 nucleotides are TGCAGCGTTGGAGCGTCTGGGGCCAACGTCCTGACTTTC.

For the CDR3, the DNA is TGCAGTGGGGTCCAGGGGGCTTCGTCCAATGAGCAGTTCTTC. This codes for CSGVQGASSNEQFF. This chain uses TRBV20-1 with TRBJ2-1, with 8 bases lining up with TRBD1. V lost 7 bases, J lost 6 bases, and 11 bases stayed unmatched. CDR1 and CDR2 (germline): DFQATT, SNEGSKA (reference sequence). This CDR3 has 14 residues.

In its sample, this clonotype was seen a few times. The chain is built from TRBV9 and TRBJ2-5; possibly TRBD2 for D (6 bases). The V end was cut by 4 bases, the J end by 5 bases, with 15 bases between. This CDR3 region has 14 residues. The V gene's germline CDR1 is SGDLS and CDR2 YYNGEE. The CDR3 reads CASSPQGLVETQYF. CDR3 bases: TGTGCCAGCAGCCCCCAGGGACTGGTGGAGACCCAGTACTTC.

This clonotype appeared a few times. The chain has TRBV7-9 and TRBJ2-2, with 7 positions matching TRBD1. In germline, CDR1 is SEHNR, CDR2 FQNEAQ (reference sequence). CDR3 length equals 13 residues. The junction had 1 base not matched to a gene; V was cut back by 4 bases and J by 5 bases. CDR3 sequence (DNA): TGTGCCAGCAGCTCAGGGGGAACCGGGGAGCTGTTTTTT. Protein: CASSSGGTGELFF.

The rearrangement joins TRBV2 to TRBJ2-3, with 16 positions matching TRBD2. The CDR3 extends over 18 amino acids. Germline V gene lookup returns CDR1 SNHLY and CDR2 FYNNEI. J gave up 1 base and V 5 bases, and 6 bases lay outside the gene matches. The CDR3, as DNA: TGTGCCAGCAGTCCGAGGGGACTAGCGGGGGGGCGCACAGATACGCAGTATTTT. Its protein product is CASSPRGLAGGRTDTQYF.

This clonotype was detected a few times. This chain connects TRBV20-1 to TRBJ2-1; D tentatively fits TRBD1 or TRBD2 (7 bases each). The V gene's germline CDR1 is DFQATT and CDR2 SNEGSKA (reference sequence). The CDR3 spans 12 residues. Trimming removed 3 bases from V and 9 bases from J, with 12 bases in between. In DNA, the CDR3 is TGCAGTGCTAGCAGGGGGGGGAGTGAGCAGTTCTTC. Translated: CSASRGGSEQFF.

This clonotype was counted a few times. The chain employs TRBV25-1 and TRBJ2-1; the match to TRBD1 covers 9 bases. CDR1 is MGHDK and CDR2 is SYGVNS in the germline V gene. Trimming cost V 6 bases and J 8 bases; bases outside gene matches: 11. This CDR3 contains 15 residues. The CDR3 sequence: CASSDPGQGVDEQFF. CDR3 nucleotides: TGTGCCAGCAGCGATCCGGGACAGGGTGTCGATGAGCAGTTCTTC.

This rearrangement joins TRBV6-5 to TRBJ2-1; TRBD2 matches 9 bases. Germline trimming cut 6 bases from V and 1 base from J; bases unmatched to any gene: 4. CDR1 is MNHEY, CDR2 SVGAGI, per germline. The CDR3 is 15 residues long. CDR3: CASRSSGASYNEQFF. CDR3 bases: TGTGCCAGCAGATCTAGCGGGGCGTCCTACAATGAGCAGTTCTTC.

The V call is TRBV6-6, the J call TRBJ1-1; 8 positions agree with TRBD1. Germline CDR1 MNHNY, CDR2 SVGAGI (reference sequence). J lost 3 bases, V lost 7 bases, and 16 bases had no gene match. The CDR3 is 17 residues long. CDR3 nucleotide sequence: TGTGCCAGCATCCCCCCCCAGGGGGCGACGGGGGACACTGAAGCTTTCTTT. This gives the protein CASIPPQGATGDTEAFF.

This clonotype was seen repeatedly, ten times or more. This sequence joins TRBV15 and TRBJ2-4; 7 bases agree with TRBD1. The CDR3 consists of 19 residues. Per germline, CDR1 LNHNV and CDR2 YYDKDF (reference sequence). Losses at the gene ends were 0 bases for V and 1 base for J; bases not matched to a gene: 12. The CDR3 DNA is TGTGCCACCAGCAGAGAGACAGGGATACGGGGTGGGGCCAAAAACATTCAGTACTTC. Translation: CATSRETGIRGGAKNIQYF.

This clonotype was detected only a few times. The chain links TRBV29-1 to TRBJ1-5, with D possibly matching TRBD1 (6 bases). V lost 4 bases and J lost 4, with 11 bases in between. Germline CDR1 reads SQVTM; CDR2 reads ANQGSEA. There are 13 residues in the CDR3. CDR3 in amino acids: CSVAWDINQPQHF. The DNA for the CDR3 is TGCAGCGTTGCATGGGACATTAATCAGCCCCAGCATTTT.

This clonotype was picked up a small number of times. The chain carries TRBV20-1 and TRBJ2-3; tentatively, D is TRBD1 (5 bases). V was trimmed by 7 bases and J by 4 bases, leaving 15 bases between them. This CDR3 has 13 residues. Germline V gene sequence: CDR1 DFQATT, CDR2 SNEGSKA (reference sequence). In DNA, the CDR3 is TGCAGTGTCACCTCCGTGACAGCAGATACGCAGTATTTT. This encodes CSVTSVTADTQYF.

The chain recombines TRBV4-1 with TRBJ2-3, with 8 positions matching TRBD2. V trimming: 3 bases; J trimming: 4 bases; junction bases outside the gene matches: 6. There are 15 residues in the CDR3. Germline assignment: CDR1 MGHRA and CDR2 YSYEKL. CDR3 nucleotide sequence: TGCGCCAGCAGCCATGCCGGGACTAGTCCAGATACGCAGTATTTT. It yields the protein CASSHAGTSPDTQYF.

The chain joins TRBV9 to TRBJ2-7; D is uncertain. Germline V gene data show CDR1 as SGDLS and CDR2 as YYNGEE. There are 14 residues in the CDR3. V shed 0 bases and J shed 0 bases, with 7 bases lying between them. The CDR3 DNA reads TGTGCCAGCAGCGTAGCTGACGCCTCCTACGAGCAGTACTTC. Its translation: CASSVADASYEQYF.

The gene calls are TRBV28 and TRBJ2-5, with a weak D call TRBD1 (6 bases). V lost 8 bases to trimming and J lost 2 bases, with 18 bases between them. CDR1 is MDHEN, CDR2 SYDVKM, per germline. This CDR3 spans 15 amino acids. The CDR3 DNA follows: TGTGCCAGCCAAAATCCACAGGGACCTCAAGAGACCCAGTACTTC. Its translation is CASQNPQGPQETQYF.

A word on this clonotype: A much larger clone sits a single nucleotide away, making a read error possible. V and J are TRBV6-4 and TRBJ2-1; a weak D match, TRBD1 (6 bases). CDR3 size: 15 residues. Germline CDR1 MRHNA, CDR2 SNTAGT. Trimming removed 3 bases at V and 7 bases at J, with 16 bases between. The CDR3 DNA follows: TGTGCCAGCAGTGAAGAGCGAGGGGGTAGGAATGAGCAGTTCTTC. Translation gives CASSEERGGRNEQFF.

The V and J genes are TRBV3-1 and TRBJ2-7; a possible D gene is TRBD1 (5 bases). Trimming cost V 3 bases and J 5 bases, with 8 bases left between them. Germline V CDR1 and CDR2: LGHDT, YNNKEL (reference sequence). The CDR3 spans 12 residues. CDR3 residues: CASSQTADEQYF. For the CDR3, the DNA is TGTGCCAGCAGCCAGACAGCTGACGAGCAGTACTTC.

This chain joins TRBV5-1 and TRBJ2-1, with 9 bases aligning to TRBD2. Germline trimming cut 0 bases from V and 6 bases from J; bases unmatched to any gene: 4. CDR1 and CDR2 (germline): SGHRS, YFSETQ. This CDR3 contains 15 residues. The CDR3 bases are TGCGCCAGCAGCTTGGTTCTAGCGGGGAGCAATGAGCAGTTCTTC. It codes for CASSLVLAGSNEQFF.

This clonotype has only one observation. The chain joins TRBV27 to TRBJ1-2, with D maybe TRBD1 (6 bases). Between the trimmed V and J ends, which lost 11 bases and 8 bases, there was a span of 27 bases. The CDR3 contains 15 residues. CDR1 MNHEY and CDR2 SMNVEV come from the germline V gene (reference sequence). The CDR3 here is CACQRKRGHPFGYTF. CDR3 nucleotides: TGTGCCTGCCAACGCAAACGGGGACACCCCTTCGGCTACACCTTC.

The table lists this clonotype with a few counts. This chain joins TRBV12-3 or TRBV12-4 and TRBJ2-7, with 9 bases that match TRBD1. The length of the CDR3 is 14 residues. V was clipped by 8 bases and J by 3 bases; unmatched bases: 8. Here the CDR3 DNA reads TGTGCCAGCGGCGGGGACAGGGATCTCTACGAGCAGTACTTC. Its protein is CASGGDRDLYEQYF.

J is TRBJ2-1 and V is TRBV12-3 or TRBV12-4; D tentatively reads TRBD1 or TRBD2 (5 bases each). The CDR3 is 13 residues long. Trimming took off 8 bases at V and 8 bases at J, with 16 bases between the two ends. The CDR3 spells CASSGLLEDEQFF. CDR3 sequence (DNA): TGTGCCAGCTCGGGGCTCCTCGAGGATGAGCAGTTCTTC.

This clonotype has a single count. The rearrangement links TRBV18 to TRBJ1-1; TRBD1 agrees at 7 bases. This CDR3 is 16 amino acids long. Germline loops: CDR1 KGHSH, CDR2 LQKENI. The junction had 7 bases not matched to a gene; V was cut back by 3 bases and J by 0 bases. DNA for the CDR3: TGTGCCAGCTCACCCGCAGGGGGATTGGTGAACACTGAAGCTTTCTTT. As protein: CASSPAGGLVNTEAFF.

CDR3 in amino acids: CAISEAGDTEETQYF. The CDR3 DNA is TGTGCCATCAGTGAGGCCGGGGACACCGAAGAGACCCAGTACTTC. V is TRBV10-3 and J is TRBJ2-5, with D perhaps TRBD1 (6 bases). Germline V gene data show CDR1 as ENHRY and CDR2 as SYGVKD. There are 15 residues in the CDR3. Trimming left V 2 bases short and J 3 bases short, with 13 bases between.

This clonotype was seen only a few times. The chain links TRBV3-1 to TRBJ1-2; TRBD1 matches 8 bases. CDR3 length equals 15 residues. Germline trimming cut 0 bases from V and 4 bases from J; bases unmatched to any gene: 4. Germline-derived CDR1 and CDR2 are LGHDT and YNNKEL (reference sequence). The CDR3 reads CASSQEDRGGYGYTF. The CDR3 DNA sequence: TGTGCCAGCAGCCAAGAAGACAGGGGCGGCTATGGCTACACCTTC.

The gene calls are TRBV20-1 and TRBJ2-3, with unresolved D. The CDR3 runs to 15 residues. Germline values: CDR1 DFQATT, CDR2 SNEGSKA (reference sequence). With 6 bases removed from V and 0 bases from J, the gap between germline ends came to 16 bases. The DNA of the CDR3 is TGCAGTGCCGCATCCGGCTACTCTAGCACAGATACGCAGTATTTT. Amino acid sequence: CSAASGYSSTDTQYF.

The gene calls are TRBV4-1 and TRBJ2-1; 8 bases line up with TRBD2. The CDR3 is 16 amino acids. Germline CDR1 and CDR2: MGHRA and YSYEKL. After removal of 0 bases from V and 5 bases from J, the junction contained 6 bases not matched to a gene. This CDR3 is CASSQERGALNNEQFF. The CDR3 DNA sequence: TGCGCCAGCAGCCAAGAGCGGGGGGCCTTGAACAATGAGCAGTTCTTC.

The genes are TRBV4-1 and TRBJ2-1, with TRBD2 matching 7 bases. The germline V gene has CDR1 MGHRA and CDR2 YSYEKL. V shed 4 bases and J 8 bases; nucleotides not matched to a gene: 11. This CDR3 is built from 15 residues. CDR3 region: CASSRSLAGEYEQFF. CDR3 DNA sequence: TGCGCCAGCAGCCGGTCCTTGGCGGGGGAATATGAGCAGTTCTTC.

The rearrangement joins TRBV5-1 to TRBJ2-4, with D perhaps TRBD2 (6 bases). The better agreement between TRBJ2-7 and the DNA end casts doubt on the J call. CDR1 is SGHRS and CDR2 is YFSETQ in the germline V gene. The CDR3 loop spans 16 amino acids. CDR3 residues: CASSLEGTPYRGEQYF. CDR3 DNA: TGCGCCAGCAGCTTGGAGGGGACTCCCTACAGAGGCGAGCAGTACTTC.